The next 26 T cell receptor beta chains were all read from a single sample in a study of cytomegalovirus exposure and HLA in healthy donors. Primers: 60 Vbeta forward and 13 Jbeta reverse. Sequencing used immunoSEQ multiplex PCR; TCRdb keeps in-frame clones, though not all of them. Its listing shows 80,000 or so clones. Material for sequencing was PBMCs. These receptors came from a man in his forties or fifties in good health and CMV-seropositive.

The rearrangement uses TRBV6-5 and TRBJ2-1, with D possibly being TRBD2 (6 bases). V gave up 7 bases and J gave up 9 bases, with 19 bases separating them. The CDR3 has 14 residues. CDR1 and CDR2 from the germline V gene are MNHEY and SVGAGI. The DNA of the CDR3 is TGTGCCAGCACCCTCGGGACCCACGGGGGTGAGCAGTTCTTC. Translation gives CASTLGTHGGEQFF.

This chain joins TRBV7-9 and TRBJ2-4; 9 positions match TRBD1. The germline CDR1 and CDR2 sequences are SEHNR and FQNEAQ (reference sequence). The CDR3 covers 15 residues. Trimming at V came to 0 bases and at J to 6 bases, leaving 3 bases not matched to a gene. In DNA form, the CDR3 reads TGTGCCAGCAGCTTAGCGGGACAGGGCCCAAACATTCAGTACTTC. Amino acids: CASSLAGQGPNIQYF.

The chain couples TRBV5-5 to TRBJ2-7; 12 positions match TRBD2. CDR1 is SGHKS, CDR2 YYEKEE, per germline (reference sequence). CDR3 length equals 16 residues. V was pared by 0 bases and J by 3 bases, with 4 bases of the junction left unmatched. The CDR3 nucleotides are TGTGCCAGCAGCTTGGCCGGACTAGCGGGAAACTACGAGCAGTACTTC. Its protein is CASSLAGLAGNYEQYF.

This rearrangement joins TRBV2 to TRBJ1-5; D possibly corresponds to TRBD1 (5 bases). The CDR3 runs 15 residues. Per the germline V gene, CDR1 is SNHLY and CDR2 is FYNNEI. Trimming removed 4 bases at V and 4 bases at J, with 14 bases between. The CDR3 here is CASSGWGLLNQPQHF. DNA of the CDR3: TGTGCCAGCAGTGGATGGGGACTGTTGAATCAGCCCCAGCATTTT.

The CDR3 coding sequence is TGTGCCAGCAGCGACAGGGGTCTAGCTAACTATGGCTACACCTTC. Its protein is CASSDRGLANYGYTF. The rearrangement joins TRBV6-1 to TRBJ1-2; 8 bases are a match to TRBD1. V was pared by 6 bases and J by 0 bases, with 6 bases of the junction left unmatched. This CDR3 region has 15 residues. CDR1 and CDR2 from the germline V gene are MNHNS and SASEGT.

The V and J genes are TRBV10-3 and TRBJ1-2, with D unresolved. Germline loops: CDR1 ENHRY, CDR2 SYGVKD. Trimming stripped 6 bases from V and 7 bases from J, with 15 bases between. This CDR3 is 13 amino acids long. The CDR3 nucleotides are TGTGCCATCAGAGAACAGCCCGAGGGTGGCTACACCTTC. Protein sequence: CAIREQPEGGYTF.

The chain couples TRBV14 to TRBJ2-2; D is perhaps TRBD2 (6 bases). Germline CDR1 reads SGHDN; CDR2 reads FVKESK. This CDR3 has 14 residues. The V and J ends lost 6 bases and 5 bases respectively, with 13 bases between them. CDR3 protein: CASRLYSGTGELFF. CDR3 bases: TGTGCCAGCAGACTTTATAGCGGTACCGGGGAGCTGTTTTTT.

The chain joins TRBV5-1 to TRBJ1-3; D not resolved. Germline V CDR1 and CDR2: SGHRS, YFSETQ. The CDR3 is made up of 13 amino acids. The V end lost 0 bases, the J end lost 4 bases, and 5 bases lay between the germline ends. CDR3 residues: CASSLEQGNTIYF. Written as DNA, the CDR3 is TGCGCCAGCAGCTTGGAACAGGGAAACACCATATATTTT.

The V gene is TRBV2, the J gene TRBJ1-5, with 7 bases that match TRBD1. Germline trimming cut 5 bases from V and 6 bases from J; bases unmatched to any gene: 7. CDR3 length equals 14 residues. Germline CDR1 SNHLY, CDR2 FYNNEI. The CDR3 DNA follows: TGTGCCAGCAGTCCAACAGGGGTCGGTCAGCCCCAGCATTTT. The encoded protein is CASSPTGVGQPQHF. Filled out from reference TRBV2 and TRBJ1-5, the complete variable domain reads EPEVTQTPSHQVTQMGQEVILRCVPISNHLYFYWYRQILGQKVEFLVSFYNNEISEKSEIFDDQFSVERPDGSNFTLKIRSTKLEDSAMYFCASSPTGVGQPQHFGDGTRLSIL.

Worth noting for this clone: Other DNA sequences of this sample code for an identical CDR3. V is TRBV9 and J is TRBJ2-2; TRBD1 aligns across 7 bases. Germline CDR1 is SGDLS and CDR2 is YYNGEE. The V segment lost 6 bases and the J segment 4 bases; nucleotides outside the gene matches: 12. The CDR3 contains 16 residues. This CDR3 reads CASTPLPGTATGELFF. The CDR3 DNA sequence: TGTGCCAGCACCCCCCTACCCGGGACAGCCACCGGGGAGCTGTTTTTT.

The V call is TRBV7-9, the J call TRBJ1-2, with D unclear. Trimming took 0 bases from V and 5 from J, leaving 7 bases between them. Germline V gene sequence: CDR1 SEHNR, CDR2 FQNEAQ (reference sequence). This CDR3 has 13 residues. The CDR3 reads CASSLAGAYGYTF. CDR3 bases: TGTGCCAGCAGCTTAGCGGGAGCGTATGGCTACACCTTC. Filled out from reference TRBV7-9 and TRBJ1-2, the complete variable domain reads DTGVSQNPRHKITKRGQNVTFRCDPISEHNRLYWYRQTLGQGPEFLTYFQNEAQLEKSRLLSDRFSAERPKGSFSTLEIQRTEQGDSAMYLCASSLAGAYGYTFGSGTRLTVV.

The chain carries TRBV28 and TRBJ2-7; 7 nucleotides align to TRBD1. From germline, CDR1 is MDHEN and CDR2 SYDVKM. The CDR3 contains 16 residues. The V and J ends lost 3 bases and 2 bases, in that order; junction bases with no gene match: 10. The CDR3 nucleotides are TGTGCCAGCAGTTTGCCCCGGGACAGACACGCCTACGAGCAGTACTTC. Its translation is CASSLPRDRHAYEQYF.

This sequence joins TRBV6-1 and TRBJ2-7; no definite D call. This CDR3 is built from 15 residues. V was cut by 0 bases and J by 2 bases, with 11 bases left in between. Germline values: CDR1 MNHNS, CDR2 SASEGT. CDR3 sequence (DNA): TGTGCCAGCAGTGAAGCCCCACTTTTTGCCTACGAGCAGTACTTC. This sequence encodes CASSEAPLFAYEQYF.

This sequence joins TRBV6-5 and TRBJ1-2, with D perhaps TRBD1 (6 bases). Germline V gives CDR1 MNHEY, CDR2 SVGAGI. Trimming took off 0 bases at V and 4 bases at J, with 12 bases between the two ends. The CDR3 covers 15 residues. CDR3 protein: CASSYSTGGGYGYTF. The CDR3 DNA is TGTGCCAGCAGTTACTCGACAGGTGGTGGCTATGGCTACACCTTC.

V usage is TRBV6-1 and J usage is TRBJ1-1; no clear D gene. The CDR3 is 15 residues long. V lost 3 bases and J lost 1, with 12 bases in between. The germline CDR1 and CDR2 sequences are MNHNS and SASEGT. The CDR3: CASSELAPGNTEAFF. In nucleotides, the CDR3 is TGTGCCAGCAGTGAGTTAGCCCCGGGGAACACTGAAGCTTTCTTT.

J is TRBJ1-6 and V is TRBV6-1; 7 nucleotides match TRBD1. The CDR3 has 12 amino acids. The junction had 6 bases not matched to a gene; V was cut back by 2 bases and J by 17 bases. Per the germline V gene, CDR1 is MNHNS and CDR2 is SASEGT. The CDR3 DNA sequence: TGTGCCAGCAGTGAATGGGGGACAGTAATCCACTTT. It encodes CASSEWGTVIHF.

The V gene is TRBV9, the J gene TRBJ2-5, with D unresolved. The CDR3 is 14 residues long. Per germline, CDR1 SGDLS and CDR2 YYNGEE. V lost 0 bases, J lost 4 bases, and 10 bases lay in between. DNA for the CDR3: TGTGCCAGCAGCGTAGACTCCGCTACAGAGACCCAGTACTTC. Residues: CASSVDSATETQYF.

V gene TRBV5-6 combines with J gene TRBJ1-2, with 8 positions matching TRBD1. Trimming removed 0 bases from V and 7 bases from J; junction bases left unmatched: 2. Germline assignment: CDR1 SGHDT and CDR2 YYEEEE. The CDR3 runs 13 residues. The CDR3, as DNA: TGTGCCAGCAGCTTGGCAGGGGGCAGTGGCTACACCTTC. This sequence encodes CASSLAGGSGYTF.

Points on this clone: The junction shows a germline mismatch at one end, possibly a read error. The rearrangement uses TRBV4-1 and TRBJ2-5; D remains unclear. The CDR3 length is 13 residues. Looked up from germline, CDR1 is MGHRA and CDR2 is YSYEKL. The chain's CDR3 is CASASVVREAQYF. CDR3 in DNA: TGCGCCAGCGCATCGGTAGTAAGAGAGGCCCAGTACTTC.

The chain uses TRBV18 and TRBJ2-7; 7 nucleotides line up with TRBD2. The ends lost 2 bases at V and 5 bases at J; junction bases unmatched: 15. From germline, CDR1 is KGHSH and CDR2 LQKENI. This CDR3 contains 17 residues. The CDR3 sequence: CASSPDPRGAGGDEQYF. The CDR3 nucleotides read TGTGCCAGCTCACCAGATCCTAGGGGAGCTGGGGGGGACGAGCAGTACTTC.

The V gene is TRBV5-6, the J gene TRBJ2-7; D possibly corresponds to TRBD1 (7 bases). Trimming cost V 3 bases and J 3 bases, with 19 bases left between them. CDR1 and CDR2 (germline): SGHDT, YYEEEE. There are 16 residues in the CDR3. In DNA form, the CDR3 reads TGTGCCAGCAGCTGGGGGGACCGGGACAGAGACTACGAGCAGTACTTC. Its translation is CASSWGDRDRDYEQYF.

The chain couples TRBV6-1 to TRBJ2-7, with 8 bases that match TRBD1. From germline, CDR1 is MNHNS and CDR2 SASEGT. Trimming cost V 6 bases and J 5 bases; bases outside gene matches: 3. This CDR3 has 12 residues. The CDR3 bases are TGTGCCAGCAGGCTGACAGGGGACGAGCAGTACGTC. Translation: CASRLTGDEQYV.

This CDR3 is CASSFRSGGTDTQYF. CDR3 nucleotide sequence: TGCGCCAGCAGCTTTCGGAGCGGGGGCACAGATACGCAGTATTTT. This chain links TRBV5-1 with TRBJ2-3, with 7 bases lining up with TRBD2. Germline V CDR1 and CDR2: SGHRS, YFSETQ. V shed 2 bases and J 1 base; nucleotides not matched to a gene: 4. CDR3 size: 15 residues.

The chain couples TRBV5-6 to TRBJ1-1, with 8 positions matching TRBD1. The V gene end was trimmed by 0 bases and the J gene end by 4 bases; junction bases not matched to a gene: 8. The CDR3 runs 16 residues. Germline V gives CDR1 SGHDT, CDR2 YYEEEE. CDR3: CASSLVQRQGATEAFF. CDR3 DNA sequence: TGTGCCAGCAGCTTGGTGCAGAGGCAGGGGGCCACTGAAGCTTTCTTT.

To note about this clone: Its ends do not fully match the called genes, so a read error is possible. This chain links TRBV7-2 with TRBJ1-5; 7 positions match TRBD1. The CDR3 extends over 13 amino acids. Per the germline V gene, CDR1 is SGHTA and CDR2 is FQGNSA. CDR3 in amino acids: CASSLDGTATTSF. CDR3 nucleotides: TGTGCCAGCAGCTTAGATGGGACAGCCACCACCAGCTTT. The full variable domain, completed using reference TRBV7-2 and TRBJ1-5, is GAGVSQSPSNKVTEKGKDVELRCDPISGHTALYWYRQSLGQGLEFLIYFQGNSAPDKSGLPSDRFSAERTGGSVSTLTIQRTQQEDSAVYLCASSLDGTATTSFGDGTRLSIL.

The CDR3 sequence is CASSTGGVSTEAFF. CDR3 nucleotides: TGTGCCAGCAGTACTGGGGGCGTGAGCACTGAAGCTTTCTTT. This chain links TRBV6-5 with TRBJ1-1; weak D call: TRBD1 (6 bases). The CDR3 runs to 14 residues. Germline values: CDR1 MNHEY, CDR2 SVGAGI. Trimming removed 5 bases at V and 4 bases at J, with 14 bases between.